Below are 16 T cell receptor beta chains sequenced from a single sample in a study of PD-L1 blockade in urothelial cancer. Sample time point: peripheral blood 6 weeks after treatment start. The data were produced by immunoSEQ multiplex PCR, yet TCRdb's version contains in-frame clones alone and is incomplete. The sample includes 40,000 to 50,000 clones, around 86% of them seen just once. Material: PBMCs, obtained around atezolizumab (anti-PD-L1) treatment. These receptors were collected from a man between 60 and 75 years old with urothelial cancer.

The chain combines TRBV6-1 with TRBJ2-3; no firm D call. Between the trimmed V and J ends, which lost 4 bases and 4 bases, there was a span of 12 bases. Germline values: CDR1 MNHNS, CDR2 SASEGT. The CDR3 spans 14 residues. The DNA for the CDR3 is TGTGCCAGCAGTGTCTTCGAAACGGCAGATACGCAGTATTTT. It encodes CASSVFETADTQYF.

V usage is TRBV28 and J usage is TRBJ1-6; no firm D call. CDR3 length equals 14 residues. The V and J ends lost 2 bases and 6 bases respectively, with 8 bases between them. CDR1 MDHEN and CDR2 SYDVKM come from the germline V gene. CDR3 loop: CASSLGQTNSPLHF. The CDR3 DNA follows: TGTGCCAGCAGTTTAGGGCAGACTAATTCACCCCTCCACTTT.

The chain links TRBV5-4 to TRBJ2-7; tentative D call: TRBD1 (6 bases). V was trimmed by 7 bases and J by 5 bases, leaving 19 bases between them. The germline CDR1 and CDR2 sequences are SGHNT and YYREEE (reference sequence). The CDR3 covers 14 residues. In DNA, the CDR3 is TGTGCCAGCCGTGCCGGACAGTCCACCGACGAGCAGTACTTC. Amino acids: CASRAGQSTDEQYF.

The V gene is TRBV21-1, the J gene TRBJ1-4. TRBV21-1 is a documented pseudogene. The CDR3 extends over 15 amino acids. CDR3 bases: TGTGCCAGCAGCAGAAAGAGCTCGGCTAATGAAAAACTGTTTTTT. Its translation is CASSRKSSANEKLFF.

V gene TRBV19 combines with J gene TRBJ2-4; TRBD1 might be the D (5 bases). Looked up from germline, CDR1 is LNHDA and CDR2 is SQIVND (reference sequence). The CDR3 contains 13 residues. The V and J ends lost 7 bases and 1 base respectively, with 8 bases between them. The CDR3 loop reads CASTTAAKNIQYF. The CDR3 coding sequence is TGTGCCAGTACGACAGCTGCCAAAAACATTCAGTACTTC.

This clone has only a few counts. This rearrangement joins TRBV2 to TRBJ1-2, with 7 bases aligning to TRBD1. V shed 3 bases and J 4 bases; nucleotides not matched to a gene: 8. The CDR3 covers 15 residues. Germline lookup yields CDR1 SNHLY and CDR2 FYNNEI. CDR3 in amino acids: CASSEEGARGYGYTF. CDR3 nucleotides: TGTGCCAGCAGTGAGGAGGGGGCAAGGGGCTATGGCTACACCTTC.

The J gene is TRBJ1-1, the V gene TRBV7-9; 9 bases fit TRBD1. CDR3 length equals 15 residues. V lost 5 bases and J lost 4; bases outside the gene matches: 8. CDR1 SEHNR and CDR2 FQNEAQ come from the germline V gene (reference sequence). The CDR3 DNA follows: TGTGCCAGCAGCGAACCGGGACAGGGATCCACTGAAGCTTTCTTT. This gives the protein CASSEPGQGSTEAFF.

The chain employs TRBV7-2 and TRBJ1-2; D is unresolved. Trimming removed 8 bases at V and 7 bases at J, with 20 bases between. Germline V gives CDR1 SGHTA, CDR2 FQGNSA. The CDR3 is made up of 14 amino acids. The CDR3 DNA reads TGTGCCAGCTTGGTATCGGGAAGGGCGGGTGGCTACACCTTC. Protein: CASLVSGRAGGYTF.

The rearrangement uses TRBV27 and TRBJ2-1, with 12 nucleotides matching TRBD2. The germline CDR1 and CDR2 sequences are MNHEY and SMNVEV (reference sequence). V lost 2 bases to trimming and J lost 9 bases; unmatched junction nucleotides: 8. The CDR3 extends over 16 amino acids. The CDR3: CASSLRLAGGGGEQFF. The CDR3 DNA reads TGTGCCAGCAGTTTACGCCTAGCGGGGGGGGGCGGTGAGCAGTTCTTC.

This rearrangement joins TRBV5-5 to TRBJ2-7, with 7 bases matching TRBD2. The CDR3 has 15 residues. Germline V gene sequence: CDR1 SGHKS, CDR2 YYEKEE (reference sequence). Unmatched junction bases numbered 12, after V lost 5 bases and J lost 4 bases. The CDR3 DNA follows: TGTGCCAGCAGTGGGAGGGCTAATTGGGGATACGAGCAGTACTTC. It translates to CASSGRANWGYEQYF.

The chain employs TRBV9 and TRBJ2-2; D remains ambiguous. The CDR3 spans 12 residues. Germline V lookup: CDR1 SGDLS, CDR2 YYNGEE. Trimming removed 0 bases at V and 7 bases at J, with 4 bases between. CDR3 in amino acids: CASSVVNGELFF. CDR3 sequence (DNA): TGTGCCAGCAGCGTAGTTAACGGGGAGCTGTTTTTT.

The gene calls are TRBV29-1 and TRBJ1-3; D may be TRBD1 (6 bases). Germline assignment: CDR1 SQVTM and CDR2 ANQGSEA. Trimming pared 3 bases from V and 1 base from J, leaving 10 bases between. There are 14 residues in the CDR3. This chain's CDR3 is CSVDPTGSGNTIYF. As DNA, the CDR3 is TGCAGCGTTGACCCTACAGGGTCTGGAAACACCATATATTTT.

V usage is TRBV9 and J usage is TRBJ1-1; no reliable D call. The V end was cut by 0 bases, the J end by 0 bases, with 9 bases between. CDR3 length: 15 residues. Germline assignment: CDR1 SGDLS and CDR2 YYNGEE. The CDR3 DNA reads TGTGCCAGCAGCGTAGGGTCTAGGATGAACACTGAAGCTTTCTTT. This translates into CASSVGSRMNTEAFF.

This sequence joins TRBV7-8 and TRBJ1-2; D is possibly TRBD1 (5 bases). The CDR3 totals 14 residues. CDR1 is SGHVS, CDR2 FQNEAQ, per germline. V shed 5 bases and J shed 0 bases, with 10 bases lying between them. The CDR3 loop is CASSRTDTNYGYTF. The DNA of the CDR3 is TGTGCCAGCAGCCGGACGGACACTAACTATGGCTACACCTTC.

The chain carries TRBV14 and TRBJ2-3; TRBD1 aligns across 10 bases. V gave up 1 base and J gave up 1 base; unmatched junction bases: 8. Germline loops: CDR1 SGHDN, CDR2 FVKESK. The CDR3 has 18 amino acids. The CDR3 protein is CASSQGTGGWWGTDTQYF. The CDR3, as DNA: TGTGCCAGCAGCCAAGGGACAGGGGGTTGGTGGGGCACAGATACGCAGTATTTT.

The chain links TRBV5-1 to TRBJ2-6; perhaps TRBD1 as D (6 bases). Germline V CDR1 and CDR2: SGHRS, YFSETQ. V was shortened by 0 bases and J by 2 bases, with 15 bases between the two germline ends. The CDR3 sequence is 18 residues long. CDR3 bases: TGCGCCAGCAGCTTGGCGGGGCAGGGGAGTCCTGGGGCCAACGTCCTGACTTTC. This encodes CASSLAGQGSPGANVLTF.